The 23 T cell receptor beta chains given below trace back to one sample, sequenced in a study of blood T cell repertoires in COVID-19. The repertoire was sequenced with immunoSEQ multiplex PCR; TCRdb's copy has only in-frame clones and lacks some. The sample includes roughly 100,000 clones, roughly 90% seen only once; the top ten take 1.5% to 2%. Sample: peripheral blood. All receptors come from an elderly man with acute or convalescent COVID-19.

This clone was seen more than once but under ten times. The chain is built from TRBV5-5 and TRBJ2-7, with 8 bases identical to TRBD1. J lost 5 bases, V lost 4 bases, and 8 bases had no gene match. This CDR3 has 14 residues. Germline V lookup: CDR1 SGHKS, CDR2 YYEKEE (reference sequence). This chain's CDR3 is CASSPGQGRDEQYF. In DNA, the CDR3 is TGTGCCAGCAGCCCTGGACAGGGTAGGGACGAGCAGTACTTC.

The chain uses TRBV3-1 (or the pseudogene TRBV3-2) and TRBJ2-3, with 13 nucleotides matching TRBD2. From germline, CDR1 is LGHDT and CDR2 YNNKEL (reference sequence). V was clipped by 0 bases and J by 8 bases; unmatched bases: 8. This CDR3 comprises 17 residues. The CDR3 reads CASSQDPRTSGSVTQYF. The DNA of the CDR3 is TGTGCCAGCAGCCAAGATCCCCGGACTAGCGGGAGCGTTACGCAGTATTTT.

The J gene is TRBJ1-2, the V gene TRBV7-2; 7 nucleotides match TRBD1. The CDR3 covers 14 residues. Trimming took 5 bases from V and 2 from J; bases not matched to a gene: 5. The germline CDR1 and CDR2 sequences are SGHTA and FQGNSA. The CDR3 region is CASSPGTANYGYTF. CDR3 DNA sequence: TGTGCCAGCAGCCCCGGGACAGCCAACTATGGCTACACCTTC.

This sequence joins TRBV4-3 and TRBJ2-6; D not certain. Germline V gene sequence: CDR1 LGHNA, CDR2 YSLEER. This CDR3 is built from 14 residues. The germline V and J ends were trimmed by 2 bases and 2 bases, with 4 bases remaining between them. CDR3 sequence (DNA): TGCGCCAGCAGCCAAACAACTGGGGCCAACGTCCTGACTTTC. This encodes CASSQTTGANVLTF.

This chain links TRBV27 with TRBJ2-2; 7 nucleotides line up with TRBD2. The CDR3 has 15 amino acids. Germline V gene sequence: CDR1 MNHEY, CDR2 SMNVEV (reference sequence). V lost 3 bases, J lost 6 bases, and 7 bases stayed unmatched. The CDR3 sequence: CASSFNSGYAGELFF. CDR3 DNA sequence: TGTGCCAGCAGTTTCAATAGCGGGTACGCCGGGGAGCTGTTTTTT.

The V and J genes are TRBV27 and TRBJ2-1; 8 bases agree with TRBD2. CDR1 is MNHEY and CDR2 is SMNVEV in the germline V gene (reference sequence). The J segment lost 0 bases and the V segment lost 4 bases, leaving 5 bases of the junction unmatched. The length of the CDR3 is 16 residues. The CDR3 reads CASSSPSGSSYNEQFF. The DNA of the CDR3 is TGTGCCAGCAGTTCGCCTAGCGGGTCCTCCTACAATGAGCAGTTCTTC.

The chain links TRBV5-1 to TRBJ1-6; D is possibly TRBD1 (5 bases). Between the trimmed V and J ends, which lost 2 bases and 0 bases, there was a span of 12 bases. CDR1 is SGHRS, CDR2 YFSETQ, per germline. The CDR3 has 17 amino acids. CDR3 loop: CASSFGGGGSYNSPLHF. CDR3 coding DNA: TGCGCCAGCAGCTTCGGCGGCGGGGGCTCCTATAATTCACCCCTCCACTTT.

The chain carries TRBV7-2 and TRBJ2-5; the match to TRBD2 covers 12 bases. The CDR3 has 16 residues. The V gene end was trimmed by 5 bases and the J gene end by 5 bases; junction bases not matched to a gene: 9. In germline, CDR1 is SGHTA, CDR2 FQGNSA. As DNA, the CDR3 is TGTGCCAGCAGCGTGACTAGCGGGAGCGGTGATGAGACCCAGTACTTC. This encodes CASSVTSGSGDETQYF. The whole variable domain, remainder taken from reference TRBV7-2 and TRBJ2-5, is GAGVSQSPSNKVTEKGKDVELRCDPISGHTALYWYRQSLGQGLEFLIYFQGNSAPDKSGLPSDRFSAERTGGSVSTLTIQRTQQEDSAVYLCASSVTSGSGDETQYFGPGTRLLVL.

The genes are TRBV5-6 and TRBJ2-7; 9 bases match TRBD2. The CDR3 has 16 residues. V dropped 3 bases and J dropped 1; count of bases not matched to a gene: 8. Germline-derived CDR1 and CDR2 are SGHDT and YYEEEE. CDR3 bases: TGTGCCAGCAGCTCCGGCGGGAGGGGTTCTTCCTACGAGCAGTACTTC. Translating gives CASSSGGRGSSYEQYF.

The rearrangement joins TRBV18 to TRBJ2-3; 9 nucleotides match TRBD2. The CDR3 runs to 16 residues. Germline trimming cut 0 bases from V and 2 bases from J; bases unmatched to any gene: 3. Per germline, CDR1 KGHSH and CDR2 LQKENI. CDR3 region: CASSPPSGGLTDTQYF. For the CDR3, the DNA is TGTGCCAGCTCACCACCTAGCGGGGGACTCACAGATACGCAGTATTTT. The variable domain in full, completed from reference TRBV18 and TRBJ2-3, reads NAGVMQNPRHLVRRRGQEARLRCSPMKGHSHVYWYRQLPEEGLKFMVYLQKENIIDESGMPKERFSAEFPKEGPSILRIQQVVRGDSAAYFCASSPPSGGLTDTQYFGPGTRLTVL.

This clone has only one observation. The rearrangement joins TRBV4-1 to TRBJ2-1; 10 bases agree with TRBD2. Germline V gives CDR1 MGHRA, CDR2 YSYEKL. Trimming took 1 base from V and 7 from J; bases not matched to a gene: 4. The length of the CDR3 is 15 residues. The chain's CDR3 is CASSQGAGGQNEQFF. The CDR3 DNA is TGCGCCAGCAGCCAAGGAGCGGGAGGGCAGAATGAGCAGTTCTTC.

The chain couples TRBV18 to TRBJ2-7; 10 bases map to TRBD1. This CDR3 region has 14 residues. Germline CDR1 KGHSH, CDR2 LQKENI. The ends lost 3 bases at V and 3 bases at J; junction bases unmatched: 2. CDR3 in amino acids: CASSPDRGVYEQYF. For the CDR3, the DNA is TGTGCCAGCTCACCGGACAGGGGGGTCTACGAGCAGTACTTC.

The chain uses TRBV6-5 and TRBJ2-7; D may be TRBD2 (6 bases). This CDR3 region has 15 residues. Per the germline V gene, CDR1 is MNHEY and CDR2 is SVGAGI. V was shortened by 0 bases and J by 5 bases, with 14 bases between the two germline ends. The CDR3 DNA follows: TGTGCCAGCAGTTACTCCGGGCAGGGCGGGAACGAGCAGTACTTC. This codes for CASSYSGQGGNEQYF.

Here the CDR3 DNA reads TGTGCCAGCAGCTTAGGACAGGGGACGGGTTCTTACGAGCAGTACTTC. Translating gives CASSLGQGTGSYEQYF. V gene TRBV7-6 combines with J gene TRBJ2-7, with 8 nucleotides matching TRBD1. The ends lost 1 base at V and 4 bases at J; junction bases unmatched: 9. The CDR3 consists of 16 residues. Per germline, CDR1 SGHVS and CDR2 FNYEAQ.

The chain recombines TRBV11-2 with TRBJ2-2, with 7 bases fitting TRBD2. V was pared by 4 bases and J by 5 bases, with 7 bases of the junction left unmatched. This CDR3 contains 15 residues. Germline lookup yields CDR1 SGHAT and CDR2 FQNNGV. The DNA for the CDR3 is TGTGCCAGCAGCTCCGGTGGGGGGGAGACCGGGGAGCTGTTTTTT. Its translation is CASSSGGGETGELFF. The whole variable domain, filled in from reference TRBV11-2 and TRBJ2-2, reads EAGVAQSPRYKIIEKRQSVAFWCNPISGHATLYWYQQILGQGPKLLIQFQNNGVVDDSQLPKDRFSAERLKGVDSTLKIQPAKLEDSAVYLCASSSGGGETGELFFGEGSRLTVL.

The chain couples TRBV11-2 to TRBJ2-1; tentative D call: TRBD2 (6 bases). Germline V CDR1 and CDR2: SGHAT, FQNNGV. V was pared by 1 base and J by 4 bases, with 11 bases between. The CDR3 is made up of 15 amino acids. The CDR3 here is CASSLVLAEYNEQFF. CDR3 coding DNA: TGTGCCAGCAGCTTAGTACTAGCTGAATACAATGAGCAGTTCTTC.

The rearrangement links TRBV20-1 to TRBJ1-2; 7 nucleotides align to TRBD1. J lost 5 bases, V lost 3 bases, and 9 bases had no gene match. The CDR3 is 14 amino acids. In germline, CDR1 is DFQATT, CDR2 SNEGSKA (reference sequence). CDR3 bases: TGCAGTGCTAGTCCTAGGGGGCAGAGTTATGGCTACACCTTC. Its protein product is CSASPRGQSYGYTF.

This chain links TRBV24-1 with TRBJ2-7, with 8 positions matching TRBD2. With V trimmed by 7 bases and J by 8 bases, 6 bases remained unmatched. Germline values: CDR1 KGHDR, CDR2 SFDVKD. This CDR3 is 12 amino acids long. The CDR3 loop is CATRGSGTKQYF. The CDR3 DNA follows: TGTGCCACCAGGGGTAGCGGGACCAAGCAGTACTTC.

The CDR3 DNA reads as TGTGCCTGGAAAGGGGTTTTTACTGAAGCTTTCTTT. It specifies CAWKGVFTEAFF. The rearrangement uses TRBV30 and TRBJ1-1, with a possible D match to TRBD1 (5 bases). Germline V CDR1 and CDR2: GTSNPN, SVGIG (reference sequence). V lost 4 bases, J lost 5 bases, and 11 bases lay in between. The CDR3 is 12 amino acids.

In its sample, this clone was seen once. The V gene is TRBV6-5, the J gene TRBJ2-1, with D possibly matching TRBD2 (5 bases). CDR3 length: 13 amino acids. The germline V gene encodes CDR1 MNHEY and CDR2 SVGAGI. V lost 4 bases to trimming and J lost 8 bases, with 12 bases between them. The CDR3 sequence: CASSLLRGHEQFF. CDR3 nucleotide sequence: TGTGCCAGCAGTTTGTTACGGGGTCATGAGCAGTTCTTC.

The chain combines TRBV11-3 with TRBJ2-1, with D hard to call. V was clipped by 6 bases and J by 9 bases, with 15 bases between them. Germline lookup yields CDR1 SGHNT and CDR2 YENEEA. The CDR3 runs to 13 residues. The DNA of the CDR3 is TGTGCCAGCAGACCCGAGAGGATCGGTGAGCAGTTCTTC. Amino acid sequence: CASRPERIGEQFF.

The chain carries TRBV5-4 and TRBJ2-2, with TRBD1 identical over 8 bases. Germline V gene data show CDR1 as SGHNT and CDR2 as YYREEE (reference sequence). This CDR3 spans 15 amino acids. Germline trimming cut 0 bases from V and 5 bases from J; bases unmatched to any gene: 3. The CDR3 bases are TGTGCCAGCAGCTTGGGGACAGGGAGGACCGGGGAGCTGTTTTTT. Translated, it gives CASSLGTGRTGELFF. Variable domain in full (rest from reference TRBV5-4 and TRBJ2-2): ETGVTQSPTHLIKTRGQQVTLRCSSQSGHNTVSWYQQALGQGPQFIFQYYREEENGRGNFPPRFSGLQFPNYSSELNVNALELDDSALYLCASSLGTGRTGELFFGEGSRLTVL.

The CDR3 loop is CASSPLGTGLISGNTIYF. CDR3 coding DNA: TGTGCCAGCTCACCACTGGGGACAGGGCTCATCTCTGGAAACACCATATATTTT. The chain joins TRBV18 to TRBJ1-3, with TRBD1 matching over 9 bases. The CDR3 runs to 18 residues. The V gene's germline CDR1 is KGHSH and CDR2 LQKENI. Germline trimming cut 1 base from V and 0 bases from J; bases unmatched to any gene: 7.